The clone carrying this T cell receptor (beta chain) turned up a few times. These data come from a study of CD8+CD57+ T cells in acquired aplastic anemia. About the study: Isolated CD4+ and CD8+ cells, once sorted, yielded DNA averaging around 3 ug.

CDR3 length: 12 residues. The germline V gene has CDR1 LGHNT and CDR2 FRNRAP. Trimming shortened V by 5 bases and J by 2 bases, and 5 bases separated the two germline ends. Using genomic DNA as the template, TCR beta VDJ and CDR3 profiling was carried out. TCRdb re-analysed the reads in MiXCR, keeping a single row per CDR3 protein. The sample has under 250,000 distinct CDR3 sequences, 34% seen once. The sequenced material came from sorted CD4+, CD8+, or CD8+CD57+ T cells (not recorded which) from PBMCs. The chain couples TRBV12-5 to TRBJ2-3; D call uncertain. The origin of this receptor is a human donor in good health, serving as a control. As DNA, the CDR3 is TGTGCTAGTGGTCGCGACACAGATACGCAGTATTTT. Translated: CASGRDTDTQYF.